This TCR beta chain originates from a study of T cell clonotyping in hematopoietic cell transplantation. As regards this clone: Its antigen is undetermined.

Profiling relied on immunoSEQ multiplex PCR, and the TCRdb table lists in-frame clones only, not all of them. The sample has some 13,000 clones, less than 70% seen once; the top ten hold 9.5% to 10%. Study-wide results and limits: At the given depth, recipient repertoires were over 95% de novo clonotypes. No sorting was done, leaving CD4 and CD8 contributions mixed. After transplant, recipient diversity fell while pathologically expanded clonotypes grew through day 180.

Looked up from germline, CDR1 is SGHTA and CDR2 is FQGNSA. The CDR3 runs to 13 residues. The junction had 5 bases not matched to a gene; V was cut back by 10 bases and J by 4 bases. The sample consisted of PBMCs. The rearrangement joins TRBV7-2 to TRBJ2-2, with 8 bases aligning to TRBD1. The sequence derives from a human donor who either received an allogeneic hematopoietic cell transplant for a myeloid malignancy or was a related donor (not recorded which). Some clones in this sample may be carry-over from other donors' samples. The CDR3 protein is CATSTGVTGELFF. In nucleotides, the CDR3 is TGTGCCACCTCGACAGGGGTCACCGGGGAGCTGTTTTTT.